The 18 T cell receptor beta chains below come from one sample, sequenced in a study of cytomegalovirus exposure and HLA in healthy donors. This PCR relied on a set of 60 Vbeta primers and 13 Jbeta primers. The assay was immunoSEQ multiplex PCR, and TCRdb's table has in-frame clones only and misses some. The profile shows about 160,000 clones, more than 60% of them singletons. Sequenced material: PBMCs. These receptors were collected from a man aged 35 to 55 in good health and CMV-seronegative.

The CDR3 region has the DNA TGTGCCAGCACCCCGGGACTAGCGGGGGCCCTATACAATGAGCAGTTCTTC. It codes for CASTPGLAGALYNEQFF. The gene calls are TRBV28 and TRBJ2-1; TRBD2 matches at 14 bases. Trimming removed 7 bases from V and 4 bases from J; junction bases left unmatched: 9. CDR1 MDHEN and CDR2 SYDVKM come from the germline V gene. The CDR3 totals 17 residues.

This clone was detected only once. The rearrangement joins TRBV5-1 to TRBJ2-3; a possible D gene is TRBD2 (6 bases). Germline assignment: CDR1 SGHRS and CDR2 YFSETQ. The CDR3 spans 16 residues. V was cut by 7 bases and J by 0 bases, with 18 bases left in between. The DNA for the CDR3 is TGCGCCAGCCGTTACGGGGGTGGCGGGAGCACAGATACGCAGTATTTT. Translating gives CASRYGGGGSTDTQYF.

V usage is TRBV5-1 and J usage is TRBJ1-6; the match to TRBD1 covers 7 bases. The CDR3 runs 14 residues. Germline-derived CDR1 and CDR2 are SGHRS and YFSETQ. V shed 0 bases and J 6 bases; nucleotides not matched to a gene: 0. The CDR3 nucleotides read TGCGCCAGCAGCTTGGACAGGGGTAATTCACCCCTCCACTTT. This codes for CASSLDRGNSPLHF.

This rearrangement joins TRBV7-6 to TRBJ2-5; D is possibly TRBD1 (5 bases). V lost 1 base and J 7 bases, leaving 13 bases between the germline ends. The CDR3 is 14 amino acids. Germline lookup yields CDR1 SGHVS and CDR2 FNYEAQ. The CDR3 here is CASSLGLGPRTQYF. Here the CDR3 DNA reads TGTGCCAGCAGCTTAGGTCTGGGGCCCCGGACCCAGTACTTC.

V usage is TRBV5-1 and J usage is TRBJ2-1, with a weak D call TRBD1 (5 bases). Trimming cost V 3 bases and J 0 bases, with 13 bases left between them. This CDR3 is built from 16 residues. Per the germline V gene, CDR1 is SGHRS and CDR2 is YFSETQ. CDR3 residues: CASSSPDKSSYNEQFF. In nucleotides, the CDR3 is TGCGCCAGCAGCTCCCCGGACAAATCCTCCTACAATGAGCAGTTCTTC.

The chain's CDR3 is CASSLLAGAPSDLTQYF. CDR3 DNA sequence: TGCGCCAGCAGCTTACTAGCGGGGGCCCCTAGCGACCTTACGCAGTATTTT. The gene calls are TRBV5-1 and TRBJ2-3; the match to TRBD2 covers 11 bases. This CDR3 has 17 residues. Trimming took 2 bases from V and 8 from J; bases not matched to a gene: 13. Germline CDR1 and CDR2: SGHRS and YFSETQ.

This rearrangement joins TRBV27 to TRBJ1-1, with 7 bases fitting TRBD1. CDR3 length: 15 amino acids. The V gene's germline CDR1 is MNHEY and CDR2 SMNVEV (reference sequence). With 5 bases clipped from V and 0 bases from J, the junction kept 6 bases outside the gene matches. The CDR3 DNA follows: TGTGCCAGCAGTACCGGGACAGTCCTGAACACTGAAGCTTTCTTT. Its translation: CASSTGTVLNTEAFF.

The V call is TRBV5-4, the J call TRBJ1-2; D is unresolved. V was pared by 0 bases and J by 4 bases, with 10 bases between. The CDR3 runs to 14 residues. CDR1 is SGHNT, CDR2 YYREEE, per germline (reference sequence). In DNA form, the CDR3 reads TGTGCCAGCAGCTTGGGAGGAGAAACCTATGGCTACACCTTC. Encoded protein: CASSLGGETYGYTF.

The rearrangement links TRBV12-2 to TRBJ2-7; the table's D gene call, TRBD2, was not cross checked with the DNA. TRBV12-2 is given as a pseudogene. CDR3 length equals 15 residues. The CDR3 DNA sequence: TGTGCAAGTCGCAGAGCGGGGGGGCGTTTCTACGAGCAGTACTTC. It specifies CASRRAGGRFYEQYF.

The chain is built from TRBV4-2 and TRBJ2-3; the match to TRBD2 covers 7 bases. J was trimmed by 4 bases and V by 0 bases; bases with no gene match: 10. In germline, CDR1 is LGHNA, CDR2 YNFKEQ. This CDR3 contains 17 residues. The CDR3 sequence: CASSQESPGREADTQYF. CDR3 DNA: TGTGCCAGCAGCCAAGAGAGCCCAGGGAGGGAAGCAGATACGCAGTATTTT.

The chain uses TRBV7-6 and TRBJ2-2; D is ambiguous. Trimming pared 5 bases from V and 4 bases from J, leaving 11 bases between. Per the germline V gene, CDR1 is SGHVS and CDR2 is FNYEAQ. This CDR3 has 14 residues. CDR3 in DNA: TGTGCCAGCAGCCCTTCCCTTCCCACCGGGGAGCTGTTTTTT. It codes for CASSPSLPTGELFF. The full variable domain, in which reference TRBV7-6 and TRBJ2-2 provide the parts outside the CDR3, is GAGVSQSPRYKVTKRGQDVALRCDPISGHVSLYWYRQALGQGPEFLTYFNYEAQQDKSGLPNDRFSAERPEGSISTLTIQRTEQRDSAMYRCASSPSLPTGELFFGEGSRLTVL.

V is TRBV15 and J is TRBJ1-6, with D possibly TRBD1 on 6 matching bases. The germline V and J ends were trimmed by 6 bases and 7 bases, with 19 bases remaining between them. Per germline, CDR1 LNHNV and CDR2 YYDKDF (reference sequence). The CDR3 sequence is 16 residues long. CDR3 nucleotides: TGTGCCACCAGAGCCCTCGAGTTACAGGGAAATTCACCCCTCCACTTT. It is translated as CATRALELQGNSPLHF.

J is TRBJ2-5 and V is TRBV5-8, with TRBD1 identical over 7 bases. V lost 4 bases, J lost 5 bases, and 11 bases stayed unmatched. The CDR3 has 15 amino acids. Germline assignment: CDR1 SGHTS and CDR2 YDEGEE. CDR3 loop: CASSPRARGWETQYF. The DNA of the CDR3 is TGTGCCAGCAGCCCGCGTGCCAGGGGGTGGGAGACCCAGTACTTC. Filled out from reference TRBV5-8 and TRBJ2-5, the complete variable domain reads EAGVTQSPTHLIKTRGQQATLRCSPISGHTSVYWYQQALGLGLQFLLWYDEGEERNRGNFPPRFSGRQFPNYSSELNVNALELEDSALYLCASSPRARGWETQYFGPGTRLLVL.

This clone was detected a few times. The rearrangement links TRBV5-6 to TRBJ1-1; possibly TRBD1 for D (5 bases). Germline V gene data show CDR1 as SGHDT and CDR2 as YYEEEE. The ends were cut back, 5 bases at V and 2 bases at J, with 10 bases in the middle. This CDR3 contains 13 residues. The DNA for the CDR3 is TGTGCCAGCAGTTCGGGGGTTAACACTGAAGCTTTCTTT. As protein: CASSSGVNTEAFF.

The CDR3, as DNA: TGTGCCAGCAGTTCTAGTAGCACCATATATTTT. Its protein is CASSSSSTIYF. This chain joins TRBV6-5 and TRBJ1-3, with no clear D. Trimming removed 4 bases from V and 9 bases from J, with 7 bases in between. This CDR3 has 11 residues. CDR1 and CDR2 (germline): MNHEY, SVGAGI.

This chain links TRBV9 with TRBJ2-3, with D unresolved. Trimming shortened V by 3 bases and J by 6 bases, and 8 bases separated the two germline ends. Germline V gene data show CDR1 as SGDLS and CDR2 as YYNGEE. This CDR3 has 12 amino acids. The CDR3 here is CASSAVGDTQYF. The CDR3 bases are TGTGCCAGCAGCGCGGTCGGGGATACGCAGTATTTT.

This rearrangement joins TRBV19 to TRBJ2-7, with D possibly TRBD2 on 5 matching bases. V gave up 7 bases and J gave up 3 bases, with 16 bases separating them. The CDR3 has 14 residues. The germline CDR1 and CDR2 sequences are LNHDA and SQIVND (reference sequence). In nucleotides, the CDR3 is TGTGCCAGTACGATCGCGGGTAAAAACTACGAGCAGTACTTC. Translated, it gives CASTIAGKNYEQYF.

CDR3 nucleotides: TGTGCCAGCAGCCCAGGGGTTGCAGATACGCAGTATTTT. Translating gives CASSPGVADTQYF. This sequence joins TRBV11-1 and TRBJ2-3; D is perhaps TRBD1 (6 bases). Germline V gene sequence: CDR1 SGHAT, CDR2 FQDESV (reference sequence). The CDR3 totals 13 residues. V lost 5 bases and J lost 4, with 10 bases in between.